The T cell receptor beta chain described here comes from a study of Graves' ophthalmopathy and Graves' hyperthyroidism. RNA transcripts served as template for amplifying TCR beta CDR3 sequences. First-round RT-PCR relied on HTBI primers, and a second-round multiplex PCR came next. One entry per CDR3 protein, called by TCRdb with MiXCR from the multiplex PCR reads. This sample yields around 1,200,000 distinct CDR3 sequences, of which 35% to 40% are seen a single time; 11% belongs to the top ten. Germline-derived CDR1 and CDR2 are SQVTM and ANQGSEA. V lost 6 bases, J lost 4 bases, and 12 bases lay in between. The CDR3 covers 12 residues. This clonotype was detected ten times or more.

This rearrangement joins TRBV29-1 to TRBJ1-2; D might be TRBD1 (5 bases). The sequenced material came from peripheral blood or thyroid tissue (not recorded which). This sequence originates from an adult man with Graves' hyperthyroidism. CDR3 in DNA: TGCAGCGTGTCCGGGACCGTCTATGGCTACACCTTC. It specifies CSVSGTVYGYTF.